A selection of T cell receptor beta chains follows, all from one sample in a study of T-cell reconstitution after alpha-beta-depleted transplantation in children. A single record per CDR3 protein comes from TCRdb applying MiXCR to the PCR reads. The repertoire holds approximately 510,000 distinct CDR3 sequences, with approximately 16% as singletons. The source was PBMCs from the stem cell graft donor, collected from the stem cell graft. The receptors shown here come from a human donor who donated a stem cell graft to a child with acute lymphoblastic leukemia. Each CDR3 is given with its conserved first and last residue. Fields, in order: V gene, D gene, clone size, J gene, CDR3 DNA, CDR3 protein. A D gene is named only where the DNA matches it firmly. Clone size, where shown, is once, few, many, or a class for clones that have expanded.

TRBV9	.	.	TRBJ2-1	TGTGCCAGCAGCGTAGGGGAACTAGCCTATGAGCAGTTCTTC	CASSVGELAYEQFF
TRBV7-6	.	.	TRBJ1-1	TGTGCCAGCAGCTTAGAAGCTTCAGGGGAAGAAGCTTTCTTT	CASSLEASGEEAFF
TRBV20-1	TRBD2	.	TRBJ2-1	TGCTGTGCTAGAGGGACTAGCCCGAGCTCCTACAATGAGCAGTTCTTC	CCARGTSPSSYNEQFF
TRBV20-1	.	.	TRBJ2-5	TGCAGTGCTAGAGATAGGACGGGAAGGGAGACCCAGTACTTC	CSARDRTGRETQYF
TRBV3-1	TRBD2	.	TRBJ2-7	TGTGCCACCTGCCATACGGGAGGCCCCTCCTACGAGCAGTACTTC	CATCHTGGPSYEQYF
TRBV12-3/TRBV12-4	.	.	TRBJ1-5	TGTGCCAGCACCACCGGACCCGAACGGCCCCAGCATTTT	CASTTGPERPQHF
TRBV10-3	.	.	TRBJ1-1	TGTGCCATCAGTGACCTCCGGAAGGGCCGTGAAGCTTTCTTT	CAISDLRKGREAFF
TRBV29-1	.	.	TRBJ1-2	.	CSVAFGNGYTF
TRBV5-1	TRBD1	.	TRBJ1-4	TGCGCCAGCAGCTTGCTAGATGGACAGGGACCGCTTAATGAAAAACTGTTTTTT	CASSLLDGQGPLNEKLFF
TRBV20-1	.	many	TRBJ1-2	TGCAGTGCTAGCTGGACGCTGAGGACCTATGGCTACACCTTC	CSASWTLRTYGYTF